The next 32 T cell receptor beta chains were all read from a single sample in a study of blood T cells in healthy people across ages. Combining a sample-barcoded 5' primer with a J-beta primer mix, a second PCR ran for roughly 6 to 12 cycles. TCRdb re-derived calls from the 5' RACE reads in MiXCR, one entry per CDR3 protein. The repertoire includes more than 650,000 distinct CDR3 sequences, 20% to 25% of them detected once, and around a fifth sits in the top ten. The sequencing sample was made of blood. The source of these receptors is a man between 65 and 80 years old in good health.

This clonotype has a handful of counts. V gene TRBV7-2 combines with J gene TRBJ2-1; possible D gene TRBD2, 6 bases. Trimming removed 1 base at V and 4 bases at J, with 11 bases between. Germline loops: CDR1 SGHTA, CDR2 FQGNSA. This CDR3 is built from 15 residues. CDR3 in DNA: TGTGCCAGCAGCTTAGGGGCTAGCGAGTACAATGAGCAGTTCTTC. Translating gives CASSLGASEYNEQFF.

There are a few counts of this clonotype. The gene calls are TRBV12-3 or TRBV12-4 and TRBJ1-1; D remains unclear. The CDR3 covers 13 residues. The ends were cut back, 2 bases at V and 1 base at J, with 5 bases in the middle. Here the CDR3 reads CASSLKRNTEAFF. In DNA form, the CDR3 reads TGTGCCAGCAGTTTAAAGAGGAACACTGAAGCTTTCTTT.

This chain joins TRBV20-1 and TRBJ2-3, with 12 bases aligning to TRBD2. The CDR3 is made up of 16 amino acids. Looked up from germline, CDR1 is DFQATT and CDR2 is SNEGSKA (reference sequence). Losses at the gene ends were 5 bases for V and 1 base for J; bases not matched to a gene: 7. CDR3 sequence (DNA): TGCAGTGCTCGGAACCGACTAGCGGGGGGCACAGATACGCAGTATTTT. It yields the protein CSARNRLAGGTDTQYF.

Only a few counts were recorded for this clonotype. This rearrangement joins TRBV6-1 to TRBJ1-1, with TRBD1 as a possible D gene (6 bases). Germline CDR1 is MNHNS and CDR2 is SASEGT. The ends were cut back, 5 bases at V and 3 bases at J, with 19 bases in the middle. CDR3 size: 16 residues. The chain's CDR3 is CASSRGVERGYTEAFF. Here the CDR3 DNA reads TGTGCCAGCAGTAGAGGGGTGGAGAGGGGGTACACTGAAGCTTTCTTT.

This clonotype was observed a few times. The chain has TRBV20-1 and TRBJ2-7; the D is unclear. This CDR3 region has 13 residues. The V and J ends lost 0 bases and 2 bases respectively, with 8 bases between them. Per germline, CDR1 DFQATT and CDR2 SNEGSKA (reference sequence). DNA of the CDR3: TGCAGTGCTAGAGATACAGACACCTACGAGCAGTACGTC. Protein: CSARDTDTYEQYV.

This clonotype turned up a few times. The chain carries TRBV5-6 and TRBJ1-5; TRBD1 agrees at 8 bases. The trim removed 1 base at V and 9 bases at J, leaving 9 bases unmatched. This CDR3 region has 15 residues. Germline V gene lookup returns CDR1 SGHDT and CDR2 YYEEEE. CDR3 sequence: CASSLRVHRGRPQHF. The CDR3 DNA follows: TGTGCCAGCAGCTTGCGCGTTCACAGGGGGAGGCCCCAGCATTTT.

This sequence joins TRBV20-1 and TRBJ2-5; no reliable D call. The last part of the DNA fits TRBJ2-1 better; the J call may be wrong. The CDR3 covers 12 residues. Looked up from germline, CDR1 is DFQATT and CDR2 is SNEGSKA (reference sequence). CDR3 amino acids: CSAAASRNEQFF. The DNA of the CDR3 is TGCAGTGCTGCGGCCAGTAGGAATGAGCAGTTCTTC.

This clonotype was counted between two and nine times. The chain links TRBV5-5 to TRBJ2-3; TRBD1 matches 8 bases. V shed 4 bases and J 4 bases; nucleotides not matched to a gene: 8. The length of the CDR3 is 15 residues. Germline CDR1 SGHKS, CDR2 YYEKEE (reference sequence). The CDR3 region has the DNA TGTGCCAGCAGCAGACCGGGACAGGAGGCAGATACGCAGTATTTT. Translation: CASSRPGQEADTQYF.

This clonotype has more than one count but fewer than ten. This sequence joins TRBV29-1 and TRBJ1-1; no clear D. The CDR3 loop spans 13 amino acids. Looked up from germline, CDR1 is SQVTM and CDR2 is ANQGSEA. The V end lost 7 bases, the J end lost 3 bases, and 15 bases lay between the germline ends. In nucleotides, the CDR3 is TGCAGCGCCGCGATAGAGGGTGACACTGAAGCTTTCTTT. Protein: CSAAIEGDTEAFF.

The J gene is TRBJ1-2, the V gene TRBV3-1, with 10 bases that match TRBD1. In germline, CDR1 is LGHDT, CDR2 YNNKEL (reference sequence). This CDR3 is 16 amino acids long. Trimming cost V 4 bases and J 5 bases; bases outside gene matches: 10. In DNA form, the CDR3 reads TGTGCCAGCAGCCCTGACAGGGGGCATAATAGGTATGGCTACACCTTC. Protein sequence: CASSPDRGHNRYGYTF.

The chain carries TRBV7-9 and TRBJ2-7, with a tentative D call TRBD1 (6 bases). Trimming pared 6 bases from V and 5 bases from J, leaving 20 bases between. CDR1 and CDR2 from the germline V gene are SEHNR and FQNEAQ (reference sequence). CDR3 length: 15 amino acids. The CDR3 DNA follows: TGTGCCAGCAGTTCAACCGGGACACCCCTGGACGAGCAGTACTTC. Translating gives CASSSTGTPLDEQYF. Using reference TRBV7-9 and TRBJ2-7 for the parts outside the CDR3, the full variable domain is DTGVSQNPRHKITKRGQNVTFRCDPISEHNRLYWYRQTLGQGPEFLTYFQNEAQLEKSRLLSDRFSAERPKGSFSTLEIQRTEQGDSAMYLCASSSTGTPLDEQYFGPGTRLTVT.

The chain couples TRBV11-2 to TRBJ2-5; D is perhaps TRBD2 (5 bases). CDR1 is SGHAT, CDR2 FQNNGV, per germline. Trimming took off 1 base at V and 2 bases at J, with 11 bases between the two ends. The CDR3 runs 15 residues. CDR3 sequence: CASSLAPGWQETQYF. CDR3 in DNA: TGTGCCAGCAGCTTAGCCCCGGGGTGGCAAGAGACCCAGTACTTC.

The chain uses TRBV29-1 and TRBJ1-1, with TRBD1 matching 10 bases. V was pared by 6 bases and J by 4 bases, with 5 bases of the junction left unmatched. Germline V lookup: CDR1 SQVTM, CDR2 ANQGSEA. The CDR3 consists of 13 residues. CDR3 DNA sequence: TGCAGCGTAACGGACAGGGGGTTCACTGAAGCTTTCTTT. Its protein product is CSVTDRGFTEAFF.

This sequence joins TRBV29-1 and TRBJ1-1; 7 nucleotides agree with TRBD1. Germline V gives CDR1 SQVTM, CDR2 ANQGSEA. The trim removed 7 bases at V and 5 bases at J, leaving 7 bases unmatched. This CDR3 has 12 residues. CDR3 bases: TGCAGCGGACAGGGTCCGAGGACTGAAGCTTTCTTT. This translates into CSGQGPRTEAFF.

Only a few counts were recorded for this clonotype. The conserved phenylalanine or tryptophan normally closing the CDR3 is absent here, so this likely arose from a read error. This chain connects TRBV11-3 to TRBJ1-1; D ambiguous. Germline CDR1 and CDR2: SGHNT and YENEEA. V lost 0 bases, J lost 0 bases, and 8 bases lay in between. The CDR3 has 15 amino acids. The CDR3 loop is CASSLEPTLNTEAFV. The CDR3 nucleotides are TGTGCCAGCAGCTTAGAGCCCACCCTGAACACTGAAGCTTTCGTT.

This clonotype has ten or more counts. The chain uses TRBV7-9 and TRBJ2-1; the D is unclear. Trimming cost V 2 bases and J 2 bases, with 1 base left between them. Germline V gene lookup returns CDR1 SEHNR and CDR2 FQNEAQ (reference sequence). The CDR3 loop spans 12 amino acids. The CDR3 DNA sequence: TGTGCCAGCAGCTTAACCTACAATGAGCAGTTCTTC. As protein: CASSLTYNEQFF.

This clonotype was counted only a few times. This chain joins TRBV15 and TRBJ1-5, with 7 positions matching TRBD1. This CDR3 spans 16 amino acids. After removal of 6 bases from V and 0 bases from J, the junction contained 8 bases not matched to a gene. Germline assignment: CDR1 LNHNV and CDR2 YYDKDF (reference sequence). The CDR3 reads CATSLIQGNSNQPQHF. CDR3 nucleotides: TGTGCCACCAGTCTAATACAGGGGAATAGCAATCAGCCCCAGCATTTT.

The rearrangement uses TRBV12-3 or TRBV12-4 and TRBJ2-1; TRBD2 matches at 15 bases. Trimming removed 5 bases from V and 10 bases from J; junction bases left unmatched: 9. The CDR3 extends over 16 amino acids. The CDR3 bases are TGTGCCAGCAGTCCACGGACTAGCGGGAGGGCTGGGGAGCAGTTCTTC. Translation gives CASSPRTSGRAGEQFF.

This clonotype occurred a few times. This CDR3 reads CASGGAGNQPQHF. The CDR3 DNA is TGTGCCAGCGGAGGGGCGGGCAATCAGCCCCAGCATTTT. The chain is built from TRBV27 and TRBJ1-5; D is possibly TRBD1 (5 bases). CDR3 length: 13 residues. V was pared by 8 bases and J by 2 bases, with 10 bases between. The germline V gene has CDR1 MNHEY and CDR2 SMNVEV (reference sequence).

The chain uses TRBV6-5 and TRBJ1-1; D call uncertain. The CDR3 contains 15 residues. The V gene's germline CDR1 is MNHEY and CDR2 SVGAGI. V shed 0 bases and J shed 4 bases, with 12 bases lying between them. For the CDR3, the DNA is TGTGCCAGCAGTTACTCGATGAGTGGGGTCACTGAAGCTTTCTTT. This sequence encodes CASSYSMSGVTEAFF.

CDR3 sequence reads: CASSQGRDGGRYEQYF. CDR3 nucleotide sequence: TGTGCCAGCAGCCAAGGAAGAGACGGGGGCCGCTACGAGCAGTACTTC. The chain combines TRBV14 with TRBJ2-7; D tentatively reads TRBD1 or TRBD2 (6 bases each). Germline CDR1 SGHDN, CDR2 FVKESK. Between the trimmed V and J ends, which lost 1 base and 3 bases, there was a span of 16 bases. CDR3 length: 16 residues. The complete variable domain, with remaining parts taken from reference TRBV14 and TRBJ2-7, reads EAGVTQFPSHSVIEKGQTVTLRCDPISGHDNLYWYRRVMGKEIKFLLHFVKESKQDESGMPNNRFLAERTGGTYSTLKVQPAELEDSGVYFCASSQGRDGGRYEQYFGPGTRLTVT.

This clonotype was found a few times. The chain has TRBV29-1 and TRBJ1-1; D is undetermined. Trimming removed 6 bases from V and 0 bases from J, with 11 bases in between. The germline gives CDR1 SQVTM, CDR2 ANQGSEA. This CDR3 is built from 13 residues. CDR3 sequence reads: CSVQTTVNTEAFF. The CDR3 coding sequence is TGCAGCGTACAAACGACGGTGAACACTGAAGCTTTCTTT.

This clonotype came up a few times. For the CDR3, the DNA is TGCGCCAGCAGCTTTACGGGACAGGGGGGATCCGGCCCTAATGAAAAACTGTTTTTT. Translation: CASSFTGQGGSGPNEKLFF. The chain couples TRBV5-1 to TRBJ1-4, with 11 bases matching TRBD1. The germline CDR1 and CDR2 sequences are SGHRS and YFSETQ. The CDR3 runs 19 residues. The junction had 12 bases not matched to a gene; V was cut back by 2 bases and J by 3 bases.

This clonotype was found many times. The chain links TRBV20-1 to TRBJ2-1; TRBD2 matches 7 bases. Unmatched junction bases numbered 5, after V lost 3 bases and J lost 0 bases. Looked up from germline, CDR1 is DFQATT and CDR2 is SNEGSKA (reference sequence). This CDR3 has 15 residues. CDR3 coding DNA: TGCAGTGCTAGTAGCGGGCAGGGCTCCTACAATGAGCAGTTCTTC. Its protein is CSASSGQGSYNEQFF.

The chain couples TRBV21-1 to TRBJ1-3; the D segment call TRBD1 is taken from the table without a DNA check. TRBV21-1 is labeled a pseudogene. CDR3 length: 16 residues. The CDR3 sequence is CASSNRTASSGNTIYF. Written as DNA, the CDR3 is TGTGCCAGCAGCAACCGGACAGCCAGCTCTGGAAACACCATATATTTT.

The V and J genes are TRBV20-1 and TRBJ1-6; 7 bases agree with TRBD1. The V gene end was trimmed by 6 bases and the J gene end by 7 bases; junction bases not matched to a gene: 6. In germline, CDR1 is DFQATT, CDR2 SNEGSKA (reference sequence). The CDR3 spans 13 residues. The DNA of the CDR3 is TGCAGTGCAGAGGGACAGAGAAATTCACCCCTCCACTTT. It encodes CSAEGQRNSPLHF.

This chain joins TRBV11-2 and TRBJ2-2; a weak D match, TRBD2 (6 bases). CDR1 is SGHAT and CDR2 is FQNNGV in the germline V gene. The V end was cut by 5 bases, the J end by 0 bases, with 10 bases between. The CDR3 loop spans 15 amino acids. CDR3 in DNA: TGTGCCAGCAGCGCGGGACCGACGAACACCGGGGAGCTGTTTTTT. This codes for CASSAGPTNTGELFF.

The V call is TRBV7-2, the J call TRBJ2-1; no definite D call. The germline CDR1 and CDR2 sequences are SGHTA and FQGNSA. Trimming shortened V by 2 bases and J by 12 bases, and 17 bases separated the two germline ends. This CDR3 spans 14 amino acids. CDR3 nucleotides: TGTGCCAGCAGCTTACTGGGCGGAGCATTTGGGCAGTTCTTC. It codes for CASSLLGGAFGQFF.

Concerning this clonotype: A junction boundary mismatches the germline segment, possibly from a read error. The genes are TRBV29-1 and TRBJ2-4; D gene unclear. This CDR3 contains 12 residues. In germline, CDR1 is SQVTM, CDR2 ANQGSEA. The CDR3 loop reads CGVAAAKNIQYF. CDR3 in DNA: TGCGGCGTTGCAGCCGCCAAAAACATTCAGTACTTC.

This clonotype was counted only a few times. The rearrangement joins TRBV3-1 to TRBJ2-2; D may be TRBD1 (6 bases). The CDR3 length is 17 residues. Deletions cut 1 base from V and 1 base from J, with 13 bases between. Germline-derived CDR1 and CDR2 are LGHDT and YNNKEL (reference sequence). The CDR3 sequence is CASSQAFGTRNTGELFF. In DNA, the CDR3 is TGTGCCAGCAGCCAAGCTTTCGGGACAAGGAACACCGGGGAGCTGTTTTTT.

The chain employs TRBV20-1 and TRBJ2-2; TRBD1 or TRBD2 may be the D gene (5 bases each). Germline values: CDR1 DFQATT, CDR2 SNEGSKA (reference sequence). This CDR3 spans 14 amino acids. CDR3 protein: CSLLLRAGTGELFF. The CDR3 DNA is TGCAGCCTACTCCTCAGGGCGGGTACCGGGGAGCTGTTTTTT.

The chain carries TRBV20-1 and TRBJ2-1, with D unclear. In germline, CDR1 is DFQATT, CDR2 SNEGSKA (reference sequence). The CDR3 consists of 14 residues. Trimming left V 3 bases short and J 5 bases short, with 14 bases between. The CDR3, as DNA: TGCAGTGCTAGGAGTTGGTCCTCGCACAATGAGCAGTTCTTC. This codes for CSARSWSSHNEQFF.